This passage covers 9 T cell receptor beta chains from one sample sequenced in a study of blood T cells in healthy people across ages. Sample-barcoded 5' priming and a J-beta primer mix drove a second PCR of roughly 6 to 12 cycles. Using its own MiXCR run on the 5' RACE reads, TCRdb lists one record per CDR3 protein. Of approximately 880,000 distinct CDR3 sequences listed, 48% are singletons. Input material: blood. All receptors come from a man aged 25 to 40 in good health.

The CDR3 spells CSARDRLNRAESYEQYF. The CDR3 DNA follows: TGCAGTGCTAGAGATCGTTTGAACAGGGCGGAGTCCTACGAGCAGTACTTC. The rearrangement joins TRBV20-1 to TRBJ2-7; maybe TRBD1 (6 bases). The V end was cut by 0 bases, the J end by 1 base, with 19 bases between. Germline CDR1 reads DFQATT; CDR2 reads SNEGSKA (reference sequence). CDR3 length: 17 amino acids.

The sample holds a few counts of this clonotype. This chain connects TRBV6-2 or TRBV6-3 to TRBJ1-1, with D possibly TRBD1 on 5 matching bases. The CDR3 consists of 13 residues. V lost 2 bases to trimming and J lost 4 bases, with 8 bases between them. Germline CDR1 is MNHEY and CDR2 is SVGEGT. Here the CDR3 DNA reads TGTGCCAGCAGTTACGGGCAGGGCACTGAAGCTTTCTTT. It encodes CASSYGQGTEAFF.

In this sample, this clonotype turned up once. The rearrangement joins TRBV30 to TRBJ2-7, with a tentative D call TRBD2 (6 bases). The CDR3 loop spans 14 amino acids. The ends were cut back, 3 bases at V and 1 base at J, with 13 bases in the middle. The germline V gene encodes CDR1 GTSNPN and CDR2 SVGIG (reference sequence). The CDR3 DNA reads TGTGCCTGGAGCCGGGGGACGTTTTCCTACGAGCAGTACTTC. Translating it yields CAWSRGTFSYEQYF.

The V gene is TRBV28, the J gene TRBJ2-2; D remains unclear. Germline V gene sequence: CDR1 MDHEN, CDR2 SYDVKM. This CDR3 contains 11 residues. Trimming removed 11 bases at V and 5 bases at J, with 9 bases between. The CDR3 region has the DNA TGTGCCGCCTCCAGGACCGGGGAGCTGTTTTTT. This codes for CAASRTGELFF.

The chain joins TRBV20-1 to TRBJ2-1; D gene uncertain. V lost 6 bases and J lost 7, with 7 bases in between. The CDR3 is 10 residues long. Germline CDR1 DFQATT, CDR2 SNEGSKA (reference sequence). The CDR3 region has the DNA TGCAGTGCGAGACCTAATGAGCAGTTCTTC. It codes for CSARPNEQFF.

The CDR3 DNA sequence: TGTGCCAGCAGCAACTCCAGACAGGGAGAAACTGAAGCTTTCTTT. Its protein product is CASSNSRQGETEAFF. V gene TRBV13 combines with J gene TRBJ1-1, with TRBD1 matching 7 bases. Germline-derived CDR1 and CDR2 are PRHDT and FYEKMQ (reference sequence). The J segment lost 5 bases and the V segment lost 5 bases, leaving 11 bases of the junction unmatched. This CDR3 has 15 amino acids.

The chain is built from TRBV5-1 and TRBJ1-1; TRBD1 might be the D (5 bases). Germline CDR1 reads SGHRS; CDR2 reads YFSETQ. The CDR3 has 13 amino acids. Trimming took off 5 bases at V and 4 bases at J, with 12 bases between the two ends. The CDR3 protein is CASSSGMRTEAFF. In DNA form, the CDR3 reads TGCGCCAGCAGTTCAGGGATGCGCACTGAAGCTTTCTTT. Supplemented by reference TRBV5-1 and TRBJ1-1, the full variable domain reads KAGVTQTPRYLIKTRGQQVTLSCSPISGHRSVSWYQQTPGQGLQFLFEYFSETQRNKGNFPGRFSGRQFSNSRSEMNVSTLELGDSALYLCASSSGMRTEAFFGQGTRLTVV.

This clonotype was picked up a small number of times. The J gene is TRBJ2-3, the V gene TRBV29-1; 9 nucleotides line up with TRBD1. V shed 7 bases, J shed 6 bases, and the junction held 11 bases outside the gene matches. The CDR3 loop spans 14 amino acids. CDR1 is SQVTM, CDR2 ANQGSEA, per germline. The CDR3 nucleotides read TGCAGCGGCGGACAGGGGCTTTACAGTGATACGCAGTATTTT. Translated, it gives CSGGQGLYSDTQYF.

The chain joins TRBV6-5 to TRBJ1-1, with D unresolved. This CDR3 contains 14 residues. V dropped 2 bases and J dropped 4 bases, with 11 bases sitting between them. The germline CDR1 and CDR2 sequences are MNHEY and SVGAGI. The CDR3 DNA sequence: TGTGCCAGCAGTTACAGGGAGGGAGTCACTGAAGCTTTCTTT. Its protein product is CASSYREGVTEAFF.